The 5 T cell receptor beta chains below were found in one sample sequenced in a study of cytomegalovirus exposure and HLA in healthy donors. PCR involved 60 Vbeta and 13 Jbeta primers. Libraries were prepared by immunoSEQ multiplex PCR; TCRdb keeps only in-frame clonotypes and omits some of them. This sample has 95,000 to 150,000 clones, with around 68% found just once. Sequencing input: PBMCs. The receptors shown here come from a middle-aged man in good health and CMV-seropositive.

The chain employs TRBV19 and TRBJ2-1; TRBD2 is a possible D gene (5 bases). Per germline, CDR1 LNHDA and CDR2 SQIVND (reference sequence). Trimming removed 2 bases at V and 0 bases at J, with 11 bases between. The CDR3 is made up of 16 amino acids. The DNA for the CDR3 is TGTGCCAGTAGTATAAGCGGAATTAGCTCCTACAATGAGCAGTTCTTC. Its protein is CASSISGISSYNEQFF.

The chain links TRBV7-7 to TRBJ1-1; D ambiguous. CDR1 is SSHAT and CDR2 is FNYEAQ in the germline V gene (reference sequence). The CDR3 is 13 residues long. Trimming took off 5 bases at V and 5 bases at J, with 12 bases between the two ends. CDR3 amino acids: CASSPSPGTEAFF. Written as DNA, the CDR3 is TGTGCCAGCAGCCCCTCGCCCGGGACTGAAGCTTTCTTT.

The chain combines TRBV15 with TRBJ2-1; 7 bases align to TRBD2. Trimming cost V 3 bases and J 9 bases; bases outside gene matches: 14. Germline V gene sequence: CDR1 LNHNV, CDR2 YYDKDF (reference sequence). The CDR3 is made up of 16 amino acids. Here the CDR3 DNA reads TGTGCCACCAGCAGCCTGACTAGCCGCCGACCCTTTGAGCAGTTCTTC. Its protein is CATSSLTSRRPFEQFF.

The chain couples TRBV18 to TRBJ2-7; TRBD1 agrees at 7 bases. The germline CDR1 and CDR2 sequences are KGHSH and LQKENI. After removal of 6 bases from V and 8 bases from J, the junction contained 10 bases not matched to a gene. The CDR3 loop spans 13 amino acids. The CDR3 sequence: CASSTDTGDKQYF. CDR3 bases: TGTGCCAGCTCGACTGACACAGGGGACAAGCAGTACTTC.

CDR3 DNA: TGTGCCAGTAGTATAGATAGTTTGGGGACAACCTTAGCCAAAAACATTCAGTACTTC. Amino acids: CASSIDSLGTTLAKNIQYF. The V and J genes are TRBV19 and TRBJ2-4; possible D gene TRBD1, 6 bases. Germline lookup yields CDR1 LNHDA and CDR2 SQIVND (reference sequence). This CDR3 has 19 amino acids. The V end was cut by 0 bases, the J end by 0 bases, with 18 bases between.